This T cell receptor beta chain was recorded in a study of blood T cells in healthy people across ages. The study's findings and limits: Among long-lived donors, naive CD4+ cells were more numerous and diversity higher than in aged donors.

PCR was performed a second time for about 7 to 11 cycles using a sample-barcoded 5' primer and a J-beta primer mix. Every cDNA was tagged by a template-switch adaptor with 12 random nucleotides. TCRdb used MiXCR to reprocess the 5' RACE reads, holding one entry per CDR3 protein. Of some 700,000 distinct CDR3 sequences in the sample, roughly 20% are singletons; the top ten hold approximately 20%. CDR3 length: 16 residues. Trimming left V 2 bases short and J 4 bases short, with 15 bases between. CDR1 and CDR2 from the germline V gene are SGDLS and YYNGEE. This clonotype has only a few counts. Antigen specificity is unknown. Individuals who donated were healthy Caucasians from Russia aged roughly 6 to 95.

Sequencing was done on a sample of blood. The chain has TRBV9 and TRBJ2-2; possibly TRBD1 or TRBD2 for D (6 bases each). This TCR derives from a man in his sixties or seventies in good health. The CDR3 protein is CASSVLGGASTGELFF. CDR3 nucleotide sequence: TGTGCCAGCAGCGTCCTGGGGGGCGCGAGCACCGGGGAGCTGTTTTTT.